The source of this TCR beta chain is a study of OX40 agonist ivuxolimab in advanced cancers. Background on the study: Recorded diagnoses for dose-escalation patients were hepatocellular carcinoma, melanoma, renal cell or head and neck cancer. General study results and limits: Clonal expansion in partial responders at 0.1-3.0 mg/kg ranked among the lowest. Averaging showed that CD8+ T cells had more expanded clones than CD4+ did.

The data were produced by immunoSEQ multiplex PCR, yet TCRdb's version contains in-frame clones alone and is incomplete. The profile shows tens of thousands of clones, approximately 91% of them singletons. As for this clone: The antigen is not known.

The CDR3 covers 14 residues. Germline V gene data show CDR1 as SGHVS and CDR2 as FQNEAQ. V lost 3 bases, J lost 4 bases, and 13 bases lay in between. This clonotype was sampled from an adult with an advanced solid tumor such as melanoma, head and neck, liver or kidney cancer. V is TRBV7-8 and J is TRBJ2-7; tentative D call: TRBD1 (6 bases). The starting material was CD4+ or CD8+ T cells sorted from blood, obtained in a trial of the OX40 agonist ivuxolimab. The CDR3 DNA reads as TGTGCCAGCAGCTTTCGGTTAGGGGGATACGAGCAGTACTTC. It encodes CASSFRLGGYEQYF.